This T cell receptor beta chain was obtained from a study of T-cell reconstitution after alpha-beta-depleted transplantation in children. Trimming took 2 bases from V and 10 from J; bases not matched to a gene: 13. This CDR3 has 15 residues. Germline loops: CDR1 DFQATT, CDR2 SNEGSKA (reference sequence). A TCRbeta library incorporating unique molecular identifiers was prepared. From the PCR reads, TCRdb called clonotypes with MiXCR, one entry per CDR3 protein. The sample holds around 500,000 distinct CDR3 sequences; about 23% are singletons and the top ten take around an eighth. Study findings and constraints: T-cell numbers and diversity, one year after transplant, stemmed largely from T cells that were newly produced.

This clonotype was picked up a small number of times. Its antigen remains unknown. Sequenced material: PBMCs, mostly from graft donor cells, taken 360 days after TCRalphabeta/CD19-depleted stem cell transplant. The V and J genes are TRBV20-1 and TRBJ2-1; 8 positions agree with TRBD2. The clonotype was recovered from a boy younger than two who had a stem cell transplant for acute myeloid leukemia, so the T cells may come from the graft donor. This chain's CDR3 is CSARIKGLVQYEQFF. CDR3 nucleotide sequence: TGCAGTGCTAGAATAAAGGGACTAGTTCAATACGAGCAGTTCTTC.